This is a list of T cell receptor beta chains from one sample in a study of tumor and adjacent non-tumor tissue in lung cancer. TCRdb passed the multiplex PCR reads through MiXCR, listing each CDR3 protein once. The repertoire consists of about 110,000 distinct CDR3 sequences, with approximately 84% occurring once and the leading ten covering approximately 22%. Sequencing was done on a sample of lung tumor tissue. These receptor sequences come from a man between 65 and 85 years old with non-small cell lung cancer. The CDR3 runs from the conserved cysteine through the conserved F or W. D genes are given only for firm matches. Some rows have no size entry. The others give once, few or many, or a class for an expanded clone.

>.|TRBJ2-7|.|TRBV19
CASSMVFRGHEQYF
TGTGCCAGTAGTATGGTATTTCGTGGCCACGAGCAGTACTTC
>TRBD1|TRBJ2-3|.|TRBV6-2/TRBV6-3
CASITPGTATDTQYF
TGTGCCAGTATAACACCCGGGACAGCCACAGATACGCAATATTTT
>.|TRBJ2-3|.|TRBV28
CASITQDSTYTQYF
TGTGCCAGCATTACCCAGGACAGCACATATACGCAGTATTTT
>TRBD2|TRBJ2-1|.|TRBV28
CASRGLAGGFRNEQFF
TGTGCCAGCAGAGGACTAGCGGGAGGGTTCCGGAATGAGCAGTTCTTC
>TRBD2|TRBJ2-1|.|TRBV5-1
CASSLMSGSSYEQFF
TGCGCCAGCAGCCTGATGAGCGGGAGTTCGTACGAGCAGTTCTTC
>.|TRBJ2-7|many|TRBV20-1
CSARVGLASSYEQYF
TGCAGTGCTAGAGTCGGTCTAGCTTCCTCCTACGAGCAGTACTTC
>TRBD1|TRBJ1-6|.|TRBV12-3/TRBV12-4
CANTSGTGGYNSPLHF
TGTGCTAACACCTCCGGAACAGGGGGCTATAATTCACCCCTCCACTTT
>.|TRBJ2-3|.|TRBV5-6
CASNLVIREADTQYF
TGTGCCAGCAACTTGGTGATAAGGGAGGCAGATACGCAGTATTTT
>TRBD1|TRBJ1-2|.|TRBV10-3
CTITKERDSLHCYTF
TGTACCATCACTAAGGAACGGGACAGCCTACATTGCTACACCTTC
>TRBD1|TRBJ2-1|.|TRBV6-5
CANSYSGQWYNEQLF
TGTGCCAACAGTTACTCGGGACAGTGGTACAATGAGCAGTTATTC
>.|TRBJ2-5|.|TRBV29-1
CSVADRLHETQYF
TGCAGCGTGGCCGACAGATTACATGAGACCCAGTATTTC
>TRBD1|TRBJ1-1|.|TRBV7-8
CASSLGTGAHTEAFF
TGTGCCAGCAGCTTAGGGACAGGGGCTCACACTGAAGCTTTCTTT